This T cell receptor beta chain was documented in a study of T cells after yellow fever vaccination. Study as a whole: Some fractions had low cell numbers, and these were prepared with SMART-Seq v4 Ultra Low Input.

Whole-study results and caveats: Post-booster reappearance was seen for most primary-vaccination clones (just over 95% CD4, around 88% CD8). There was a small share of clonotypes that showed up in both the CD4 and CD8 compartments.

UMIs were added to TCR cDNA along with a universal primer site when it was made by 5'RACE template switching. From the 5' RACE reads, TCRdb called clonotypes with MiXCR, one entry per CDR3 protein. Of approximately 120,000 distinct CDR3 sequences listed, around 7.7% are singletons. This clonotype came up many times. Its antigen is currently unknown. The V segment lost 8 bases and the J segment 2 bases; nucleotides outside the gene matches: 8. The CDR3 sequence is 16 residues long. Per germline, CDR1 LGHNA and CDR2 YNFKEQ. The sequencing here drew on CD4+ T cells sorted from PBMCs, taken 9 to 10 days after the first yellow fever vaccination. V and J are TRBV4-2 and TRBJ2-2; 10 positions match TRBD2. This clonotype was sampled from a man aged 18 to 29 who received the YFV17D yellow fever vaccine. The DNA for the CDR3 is TGTGCCAGCGAGGTAGCGGGGGGCCGTAACACCGGGGAGCTGTTTTTT. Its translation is CASEVAGGRNTGELFF.